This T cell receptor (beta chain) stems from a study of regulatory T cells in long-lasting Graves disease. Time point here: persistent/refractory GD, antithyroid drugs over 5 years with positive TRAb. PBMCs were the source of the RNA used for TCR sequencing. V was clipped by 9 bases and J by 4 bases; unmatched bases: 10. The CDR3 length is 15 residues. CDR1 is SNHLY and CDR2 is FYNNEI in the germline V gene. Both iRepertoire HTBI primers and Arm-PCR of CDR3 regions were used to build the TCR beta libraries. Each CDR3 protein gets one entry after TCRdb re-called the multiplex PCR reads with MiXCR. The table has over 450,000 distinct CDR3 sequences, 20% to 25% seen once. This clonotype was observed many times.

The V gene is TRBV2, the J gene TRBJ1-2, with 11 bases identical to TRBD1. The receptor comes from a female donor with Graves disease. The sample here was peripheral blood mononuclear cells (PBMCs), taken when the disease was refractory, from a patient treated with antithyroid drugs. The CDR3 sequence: CARSFGTGGAYGYTF. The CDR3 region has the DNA TGTGCCAGAAGCTTCGGGACAGGGGGTGCCTATGGCTACACCTTC. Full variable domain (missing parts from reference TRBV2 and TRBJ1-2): EPEVTQTPSHQVTQMGQEVILRCVPISNHLYFYWYRQILGQKVEFLVSFYNNEISEKSEIFDDQFSVERPDGSNFTLKIRSTKLEDSAMYFCARSFGTGGAYGYTFGSGTRLTVV.